This T cell receptor (beta chain) appears in the sequencing data of a study of CD8+ T cells in alopecia areata (dated by TCRdb to the late 2010s). Regarding the study in general: Skin from C3H/HeJ donors with spontaneous alopecia (roughly 6-13 months old) was grafted onto female C3H/HeJ recipients that were roughly 6-11 weeks old. Scalp clonality was compared among normal scalp (n=4), patchy alopecia areata scalp (n=8), and alopecia totalis/universalis scalp (n=8). Amplification of TCRbeta CDR3 regions was done by immunoSEQ multiplex PCR using 35 Vbeta forward primers and 13 Jbeta reverse primers. On the human side, TCRbeta sequencing was run on scalp tissue and on sorted CD4+ and CD8+ peripheral blood T cells from healthy controls and from alopecia areata patients with either patchy or totalis/universalis disease. The study used high-throughput TCRbeta sequencing to examine T cell clonal expansion in alopecia areata, in both the C3H/HeJ mouse model and human patients. RNA was extracted with the PAXgene miRNA kit for fixed scalp, the miRNeasy kit for PBMCs, and the RNeasy kit for mouse skin. The paper's findings and limits, for the study overall: Compared with normal scalp, lesional scalp, particularly in alopecia totalis/universalis, had higher clonality and more expanded CD8+ clones, which suggests antigenic drive. Unlike mouse skin, where gammadelta T cells dominate, normal human skin contains resident alphabeta T cells that get sequenced too, which complicates analysis of the scalp TCR repertoire. TCR sequences shared between patients were less clear than in mice, possibly partly because of HLA diversity in the patient population.

About this clone: Its antigen specificity is not known. The gene names and germline sequences given are murine. The read ends 4 residues before the CDR3 terminus; that terminus is restored from the germline J gene.

Library preparation employed the immunoSEQ multiplex PCR assay. To provide template for TCR sequencing, every sample had RNA extracted and reverse transcribed into cDNA. First-strand cDNA was synthesized with SuperScript III using a 2:1 mix of oligo-dT and random hexamers. A synthetic immune receptor repertoire was used to measure amplification bias, and any remaining bias was corrected computationally. Libraries were sequenced on Illumina HiSeq using 60 bp reads that covered the CDR3 and were read from J toward V. Per the source publication's procedure: After raw reads were preprocessed to remove errors, the CDR3 was defined following IMGT conventions as running from the conserved cysteine to phenylalanine. Clonality was computed by normalizing Shannon entropy by log2 of the number of productive unique TCRs and subtracting the result from 1. Whether each scalp clone was CD4 or CD8 was inferred by checking scalp TCRbeta sequences against the CD4 and CD8 repertoires from sorted blood. TCRdb retrieved this table from immuneACCESS and kept in-frame rearrangements only. Not all clones are present; in checked studies, unresolved V genes account for under half, and no reason is known for the remainder. That table gives V, J and clone size, and the DNA gave D and trimming. This sample is represented by 200,000 to 300,000 clones, with no singletons among them. 1.2% of the sample comes from the top ten.

Cells from mouse cutaneous lymph nodes were pooled, stained for CD4, CD8alpha, NKG2D, NKG2ACE and other markers, and then sorted on a BD Influx. CDR3 length: 12 amino acids, cysteine to phenylalanine. Shown are 24 bases from within the CDR3, in frame from base 1. CDR1 SGHDT and CDR2 FRDEAV are derived from the germline V gene. This chain joins TRBV14 to TRBJ1-2; 5 matching bases give a weak D call of TRBD1. The clonotype comes from a C3H/HeJ mouse with alopecia areata. The MHC haplotype carried by mice of this strain is H2-k. Sample: CD4+ T cells sorted from a lymph node. The sequenced part of the CDR3 DNA is TGTGCCAGCAGTTACTGGGGGGAC. Its protein is CASSYWGD. The complete CDR3 protein is CASSYWGDDYTF.